This entry is about one T cell receptor beta chain. This entry comes from a study of blood T cell repertoires in COVID-19. Sequencing was performed with immunoSEQ multiplex PCR; in TCRdb, only in-frame clones are kept and a portion is missing. Altogether about 120,000 clones are present, roughly nine tenths being singletons, with the ten largest covering 7.9%. Losses at the gene ends were 0 bases for V and 0 bases for J; bases not matched to a gene: 10. Germline CDR1 is LNHNV and CDR2 is YYDKDF (reference sequence). The CDR3 runs to 21 residues. Material for sequencing was peripheral blood. This clonotype was obtained from a man between 70 and 80 years old who had recovered from COVID-19. The chain combines TRBV15 with TRBJ2-1; TRBD2 aligns across 14 bases. The CDR3 is CATSRDRLAGGPKSSYNEQFF. The DNA of the CDR3 is TGTGCCACCAGCAGAGACAGACTAGCGGGGGGGCCAAAAAGCTCCTACAATGAGCAGTTCTTC. The full variable domain, with the rest looked up from reference TRBV15 and TRBJ2-1, is DAMVIQNPRYQVTQFGKPVTLSCSQTLNHNVMYWYQQKSSQAPKLLFHYYDKDFNNEADTPDNFQSRRPNTSFCFLDIRSPGLGDTAMYLCATSRDRLAGGPKSSYNEQFFGPGTRLTVL.